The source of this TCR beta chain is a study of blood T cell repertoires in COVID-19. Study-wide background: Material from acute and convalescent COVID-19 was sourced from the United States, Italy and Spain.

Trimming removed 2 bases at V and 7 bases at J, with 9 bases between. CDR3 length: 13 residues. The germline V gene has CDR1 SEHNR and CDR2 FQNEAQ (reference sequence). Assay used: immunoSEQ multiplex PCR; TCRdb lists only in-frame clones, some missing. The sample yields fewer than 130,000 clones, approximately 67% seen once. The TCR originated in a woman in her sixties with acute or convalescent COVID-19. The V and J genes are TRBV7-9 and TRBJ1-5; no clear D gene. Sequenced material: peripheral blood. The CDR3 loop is CASSLNAQQPQHF. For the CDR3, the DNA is TGTGCCAGCAGCTTAAACGCACAACAGCCCCAGCATTTT.